The 15 T cell receptor beta chains below all came from one sample that was sequenced in a study of blood T cells in healthy people across ages. PCR was performed a second time for about 7 to 12 cycles using a sample-barcoded 5' primer and a J-beta primer mix. TCRdb processed the 5' RACE reads anew with MiXCR; each CDR3 protein has one entry. The sample carries roughly 2 million distinct CDR3 sequences, 49% recorded once. Sequenced sample: blood. The receptors come from a woman aged 35 to 49 in good health.

The V call is TRBV10-3, the J call TRBJ1-2; possible D gene TRBD1, 5 bases. Trimming cost V 0 bases and J 4 bases, with 12 bases left between them. The CDR3 runs to 15 residues. Per germline, CDR1 ENHRY and CDR2 SYGVKD. CDR3 coding DNA: TGTGCCATCAGTGAGTCGATGGGGGGGACCTATGGCTACACCTTC. It codes for CAISESMGGTYGYTF.

V usage is TRBV6-2 or TRBV6-3 and J usage is TRBJ1-4; a possible D gene is TRBD1 (5 bases). Per germline, CDR1 MNHEY and CDR2 SVGEGT. This CDR3 contains 14 residues. Trimming shortened V by 7 bases and J by 6 bases, and 15 bases separated the two germline ends. The CDR3 nucleotides read TGTGCCAGCACCTCGGGGCAGGGCGATGAAAAACTGTTTTTT. Translation gives CASTSGQGDEKLFF.

CDR3 sequence reads: CASSLGGGTGGNSPLHF. CDR3 nucleotides: TGTGCCAGCAGCTTAGGCGGAGGTACTGGGGGAAATTCACCCCTCCACTTT. The chain has TRBV11-2 and TRBJ1-6; possibly TRBD1 for D (5 bases). The V end was cut by 1 base, the J end by 7 bases, with 17 bases between. Germline CDR1 reads SGHAT; CDR2 reads FQNNGV. This CDR3 contains 17 residues.

This clonotype was recorded once. CDR3 sequence: CASSQDRVGTGWQETQYF. DNA for the CDR3: TGCGCCAGCAGCCAAGATAGAGTGGGTACAGGGTGGCAAGAGACCCAGTACTTC. The chain recombines TRBV4-3 with TRBJ2-5; perhaps TRBD1 as D (6 bases). Per the germline V gene, CDR1 is LGHNA and CDR2 is YSLEER. This CDR3 has 18 amino acids. V was clipped by 0 bases and J by 2 bases, with 19 bases between them.

This clonotype came up once. This rearrangement joins TRBV4-1 to TRBJ2-5; D gene unclear. TRBJ2-7 explains the end of the DNA better; the J call may be wrong. The CDR3 spans 14 residues. The germline gives CDR1 MGHRA, CDR2 YSYEKL. CDR3: CASSQDLTIYEQYF. The CDR3 DNA follows: TGCGCCAGCAGCCAAGATTTGACGATATACGAGCAGTACTTC.

The rearrangement links TRBV12-3 or TRBV12-4 to TRBJ1-2; TRBD1 aligns across 8 bases. The CDR3 has 15 amino acids. Unmatched junction bases numbered 8, after V lost 6 bases and J lost 2 bases. CDR3 nucleotide sequence: TGTGCCAGCAGCCTGCAGGGGGCAGGGAACTATGGCTACACCTTC. This encodes CASSLQGAGNYGYTF.

V and J are TRBV20-1 and TRBJ2-3; 7 nucleotides agree with TRBD2. The CDR3 sequence is 14 residues long. J lost 4 bases, V lost 7 bases, and 11 bases had no gene match. From germline, CDR1 is DFQATT and CDR2 SNEGSKA (reference sequence). In DNA, the CDR3 is TGCAGTGGGACGCGCGGGGGTCTGGCAGATACGCAGTATTTT. Translated: CSGTRGGLADTQYF.

This chain links TRBV12-3 or TRBV12-4 with TRBJ1-6; D is possibly TRBD1 (6 bases). CDR3 length: 14 amino acids. The V end was cut by 5 bases, the J end by 5 bases, with 10 bases between. The CDR3 protein is CASSQQGNNSPLHF. CDR3 nucleotides: TGTGCCAGCAGTCAGCAGGGGAATAATTCACCCCTCCACTTT.

The V gene is TRBV9, the J gene TRBJ2-1; the D is unclear. V was clipped by 0 bases and J by 9 bases, with 1 base between them. Germline assignment: CDR1 SGDLS and CDR2 YYNGEE. The CDR3 spans 10 residues. CDR3 region: CASSVAEQFF. In nucleotides, the CDR3 is TGTGCCAGCAGCGTAGCTGAGCAGTTCTTC.

This clonotype was picked up a small number of times. This chain uses TRBV12-5 with TRBJ2-7; D is perhaps TRBD1 (6 bases). The closer fit of TRBJ2-5 to the DNA end suggests the J call may be wrong. Germline CDR1 LGHNT, CDR2 FRNRAP. This CDR3 is 12 amino acids long. This CDR3 reads CASGNRVETQYF. The CDR3 DNA is TGTGCTAGTGGAAACAGGGTCGAGACCCAGTACTTC.

The chain employs TRBV19 and TRBJ2-1; 10 bases fit TRBD2. Trimming took 3 bases from V and 12 from J; bases not matched to a gene: 5. The CDR3 consists of 13 residues. Germline V lookup: CDR1 LNHDA, CDR2 SQIVND (reference sequence). The CDR3 DNA reads as TGTGCCAGTAGTATCTTAGCGGGGGGAATGCAGTTCTTC. Amino acids: CASSILAGGMQFF.

This clonotype was counted between two and nine times. The chain joins TRBV29-1 to TRBJ2-1; D gene uncertain. Trimming stripped 3 bases from V and 5 bases from J, with 5 bases between. Germline V gene lookup returns CDR1 SQVTM and CDR2 ANQGSEA. The CDR3 loop spans 11 amino acids. The CDR3 region has the DNA TGCAGCGTTGATCCCCACAATGAGCAGTTCTTC. Protein sequence: CSVDPHNEQFF.

This rearrangement joins TRBV11-2 to TRBJ2-5, with D hard to call. Germline CDR1 is SGHAT and CDR2 is FQNNGV. This CDR3 region has 15 residues. V lost 5 bases and J 3 bases, leaving 16 bases between the germline ends. The CDR3 loop reads CASSNRWGREETQYF. The CDR3 DNA reads as TGTGCCAGCAGCAACCGTTGGGGTAGGGAAGAGACCCAGTACTTC.

This clonotype was seen only once. The genes are TRBV6-6 and TRBJ2-5; D unresolved. This CDR3 region has 15 residues. V shed 0 bases and J shed 11 bases, with 19 bases lying between them. Germline CDR1 is MNHNY and CDR2 is SVGAGI (reference sequence). The CDR3 coding sequence is TGTGCCAGCAGTTACTCGGTGGGCCTTTCCTACAAGCAGTACTTC. Its protein is CASSYSVGLSYKQYF.

The chain carries TRBV20-1 and TRBJ1-6, with 7 nucleotides matching TRBD1. The CDR3 extends over 15 amino acids. V dropped 6 bases and J dropped 4; count of bases not matched to a gene: 9. Germline V gene data show CDR1 as DFQATT and CDR2 as SNEGSKA (reference sequence). The CDR3 DNA sequence: TGCAGTGCAACCGGGACAGTTGATTATAATTCACCCCTCCACTTT. Translation gives CSATGTVDYNSPLHF.